The next 3 T cell receptor beta chains were all read from a single sample in a study of blood T cells in healthy people across ages. A second PCR, run for roughly 7 to 12 cycles, used a sample-barcoded 5' primer plus a J-beta primer mix. Via MiXCR, TCRdb re-called the 5' RACE reads, giving one row per CDR3 protein. The sample lists hundreds of thousands of distinct CDR3 sequences, roughly 60% occurring once. Sequencing input: blood. These receptors all come from a young man in good health.

This clonotype was counted between two and nine times. This sequence joins TRBV6-4 and TRBJ2-7; 9 bases line up with TRBD1. The J segment lost 4 bases and the V segment lost 8 bases, leaving 12 bases of the junction unmatched. This CDR3 is 15 amino acids long. Per germline, CDR1 MRHNA and CDR2 SNTAGT. The CDR3 is CASGGGQGVFYEQYF. The CDR3 DNA reads TGTGCCAGCGGAGGGGGACAGGGCGTCTTTTACGAGCAGTACTTC.

The rearrangement joins TRBV20-1 to TRBJ2-3; 12 bases fit TRBD1. This CDR3 has 17 residues. V lost 5 bases and J lost 4; bases outside the gene matches: 13. Germline-derived CDR1 and CDR2 are DFQATT and SNEGSKA (reference sequence). The CDR3 loop reads CSAPMITGTGGADTQYF. CDR3 sequence (DNA): TGCAGTGCTCCGATGATCACCGGGACAGGGGGCGCAGATACGCAGTATTTT.

This chain joins TRBV7-2 and TRBJ2-4; no clear D gene. This CDR3 spans 14 amino acids. V dropped 5 bases and J dropped 9 bases, with 17 bases sitting between them. Germline values: CDR1 SGHTA, CDR2 FQGNSA. The CDR3 region has the DNA TGTGCCAGCAGCCCAAGTACCAATCAAGGCATTCAGTACTTC. It translates to CASSPSTNQGIQYF. Full variable domain (remainder filled in from reference TRBV7-2 and TRBJ2-4): GAGVSQSPSNKVTEKGKDVELRCDPISGHTALYWYRQSLGQGLEFLIYFQGNSAPDKSGLPSDRFSAERTGGSVSTLTIQRTQQEDSAVYLCASSPSTNQGIQYFGAGTRLSVL.